The next 6 T cell receptor beta chains were all read from a single sample in a study of blood T cells in healthy people across ages. A second PCR, run for roughly 7 to 12 cycles, used a sample-barcoded 5' primer plus a J-beta primer mix. From the 5' RACE reads, TCRdb called clonotypes with MiXCR, one entry per CDR3 protein. The data contain about 620,000 distinct CDR3 sequences, about 21% of them seen just once; the ten biggest clones take up roughly 3.4%. Sequences were obtained from blood. The origin of the receptors is an older man in good health.

The rearrangement links TRBV20-1 to TRBJ2-5; 10 bases match TRBD2. The DNA end is more similar to TRBJ2-7, so the J call may be wrong. The CDR3 consists of 12 residues. Germline V lookup: CDR1 DFQATT, CDR2 SNEGSKA (reference sequence). CDR3 loop: CSATSGIYEQYF. CDR3 nucleotide sequence: TGCAGTGCAACTAGCGGGATCTACGAGCAGTACTTC.

Written as DNA, the CDR3 is TGTGCCAGCAGTCCAAGGGGGCCGACAGGGACCGGGGAGCTGTTTTTT. Amino acids: CASSPRGPTGTGELFF. V and J are TRBV2 and TRBJ2-2, with TRBD1 identical over 7 bases. Per germline, CDR1 SNHLY and CDR2 FYNNEI. Trimming at V came to 5 bases and at J to 5 bases, leaving 11 bases not matched to a gene. The CDR3 runs to 16 residues.

This chain connects TRBV7-2 to TRBJ2-1; no definite D call. The CDR3 loop spans 12 amino acids. Trimming cost V 5 bases and J 10 bases, with 12 bases left between them. Looked up from germline, CDR1 is SGHTA and CDR2 is FQGNSA. The CDR3, as DNA: TGTGCCAGCAGCCACCCTATGAGCGAGCAGTTCTTC. Its translation: CASSHPMSEQFF.

V and J are TRBV2 and TRBJ2-1; D unresolved. From germline, CDR1 is SNHLY and CDR2 FYNNEI. V was trimmed by 8 bases and J by 0 bases, leaving 11 bases between them. This CDR3 is 14 amino acids long. CDR3 loop: CASAFAVSYNEQFF. In DNA, the CDR3 is TGTGCCAGCGCTTTTGCGGTCTCCTACAATGAGCAGTTCTTC.

The genes are TRBV6-1 and TRBJ1-2, with a possible D match to TRBD1 (6 bases). The germline CDR1 and CDR2 sequences are MNHNS and SASEGT. Trimming removed 8 bases from V and 8 bases from J, with 21 bases in between. This CDR3 comprises 14 residues. The CDR3 protein is CASGDVGQGKGYTF. CDR3 bases: TGTGCCAGCGGAGATGTTGGGCAGGGGAAGGGCTACACCTTC.

The CDR3 sequence: CASSLFQGDTGELFF. CDR3 nucleotides: TGTGCCAGCAGCTTGTTTCAGGGAGACACCGGGGAGCTGTTTTTT. The gene calls are TRBV5-5 and TRBJ2-2; D possibly uses TRBD1 or TRBD2 (5 bases each). Trimming took off 1 base at V and 3 bases at J, with 10 bases between the two ends. CDR1 is SGHKS, CDR2 YYEKEE, per germline (reference sequence). CDR3 size: 15 residues. Supplemented by reference TRBV5-5 and TRBJ2-2, the full variable domain reads DAGVTQSPTHLIKTRGQQVTLRCSPISGHKSVSWYQQVLGQGPQFIFQYYEKEERGRGNFPDRFSARQFPNYSSELNVNALLLGDSALYLCASSLFQGDTGELFFGEGSRLTVL.